This T cell receptor beta chain was obtained from a study of T cells after posttransplantation cyclophosphamide. Study results and caveats: Skin or GI-infiltrating T cells shared few TRB sequences with blood.

For this clone: Antigen unknown.

Sequencing was performed with immunoSEQ multiplex PCR; in TCRdb, only in-frame clones are kept and a portion is missing. The table includes approximately 52,000 clones, around 84% detected once. V shed 4 bases and J 0 bases; nucleotides not matched to a gene: 6. Germline V gives CDR1 MNHNS, CDR2 SASEGT. The CDR3 length is 15 residues. V is TRBV6-1 and J is TRBJ2-7; TRBD2 matches at 7 bases. The source is a man younger than 40 with a blood cancer, CMV-positive, and with a related stem cell donor. The sample was PBMCs. For the CDR3, the DNA is TGTGCCAGCAGTGTGGGCGGGAGCAACTCCTACGAGCAGTACTTC. Amino acid sequence: CASSVGGSNSYEQYF.